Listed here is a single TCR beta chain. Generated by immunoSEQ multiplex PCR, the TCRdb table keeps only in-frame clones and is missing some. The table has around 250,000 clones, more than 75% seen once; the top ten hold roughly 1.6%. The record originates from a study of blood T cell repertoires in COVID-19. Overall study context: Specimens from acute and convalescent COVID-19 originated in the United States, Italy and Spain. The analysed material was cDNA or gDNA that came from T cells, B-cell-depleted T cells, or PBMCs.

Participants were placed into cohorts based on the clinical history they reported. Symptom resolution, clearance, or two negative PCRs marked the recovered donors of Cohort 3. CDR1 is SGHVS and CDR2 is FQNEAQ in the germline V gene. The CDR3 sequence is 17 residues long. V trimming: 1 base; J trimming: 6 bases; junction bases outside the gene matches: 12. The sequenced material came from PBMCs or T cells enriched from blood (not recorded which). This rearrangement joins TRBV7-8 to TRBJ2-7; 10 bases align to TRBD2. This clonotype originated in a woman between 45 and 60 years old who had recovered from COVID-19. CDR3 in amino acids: CASSLGSSGSVQGEQYF. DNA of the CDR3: TGTGCCAGCAGCTTAGGGTCTAGCGGGAGTGTACAAGGCGAGCAGTACTTC. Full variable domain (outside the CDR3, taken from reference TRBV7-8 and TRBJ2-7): GAGVSQSPRYKVAKRGQDVALRCDPISGHVSLFWYQQALGQGPEFLTYFQNEAQLDKSGLPSDRFFAERPEGSVSTLKIQRTQQEDSAVYLCASSLGSSGSVQGEQYFGPGTRLTVT.